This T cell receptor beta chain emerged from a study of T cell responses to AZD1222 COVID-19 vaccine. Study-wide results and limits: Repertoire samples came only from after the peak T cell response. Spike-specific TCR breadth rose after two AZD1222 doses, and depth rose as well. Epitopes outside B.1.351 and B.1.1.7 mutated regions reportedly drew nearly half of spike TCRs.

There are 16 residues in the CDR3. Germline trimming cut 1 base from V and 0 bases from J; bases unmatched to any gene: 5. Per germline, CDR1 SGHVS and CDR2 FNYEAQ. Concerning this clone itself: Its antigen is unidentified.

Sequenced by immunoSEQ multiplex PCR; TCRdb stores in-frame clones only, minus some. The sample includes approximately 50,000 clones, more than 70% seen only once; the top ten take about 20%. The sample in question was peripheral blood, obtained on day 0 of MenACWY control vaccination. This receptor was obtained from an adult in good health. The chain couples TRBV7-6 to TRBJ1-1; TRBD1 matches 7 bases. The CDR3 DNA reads TGTGCCAGCAGCTTAGGGAGGGGGCCTTTGAACACTGAAGCTTTCTTT. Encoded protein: CASSLGRGPLNTEAFF. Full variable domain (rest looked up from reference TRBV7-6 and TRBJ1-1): GAGVSQSPRYKVTKRGQDVALRCDPISGHVSLYWYRQALGQGPEFLTYFNYEAQQDKSGLPNDRFSAERPEGSISTLTIQRTEQRDSAMYRCASSLGRGPLNTEAFFGQGTRLTVV.